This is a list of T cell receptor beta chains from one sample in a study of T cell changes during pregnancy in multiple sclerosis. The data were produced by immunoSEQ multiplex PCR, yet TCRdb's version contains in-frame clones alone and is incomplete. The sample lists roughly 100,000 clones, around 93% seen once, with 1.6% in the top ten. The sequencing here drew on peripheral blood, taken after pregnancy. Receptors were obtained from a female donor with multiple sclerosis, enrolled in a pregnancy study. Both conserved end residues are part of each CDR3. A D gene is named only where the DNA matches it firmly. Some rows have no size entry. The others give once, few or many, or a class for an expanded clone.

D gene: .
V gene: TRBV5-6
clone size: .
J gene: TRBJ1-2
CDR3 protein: CASSNRDLFYGYTF
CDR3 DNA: TGTGCCAGCAGCAACCGGGATTTATTCTATGGCTACACCTTC

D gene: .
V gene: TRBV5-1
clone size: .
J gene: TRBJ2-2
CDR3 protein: CASSSQGRDTGELFF
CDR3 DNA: TGCGCCAGCAGCTCTCAGGGAAGGGACACCGGGGAGCTGTTTTTT

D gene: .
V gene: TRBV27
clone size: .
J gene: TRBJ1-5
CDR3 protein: CASSLGSGQPQHF
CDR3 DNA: TGTGCCAGCAGTTTAGGGTCAGGTCAGCCCCAGCATTTT

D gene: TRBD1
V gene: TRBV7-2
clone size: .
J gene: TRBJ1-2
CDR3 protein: CASSLKMRGRGSNYGYTF
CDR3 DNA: TGTGCCAGCAGCTTAAAAATGAGGGGGCGGGGATCTAACTATGGCTACACCTTC

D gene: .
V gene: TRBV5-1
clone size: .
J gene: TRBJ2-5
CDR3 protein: CASSFGGGEAETQYF
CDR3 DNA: TGCGCCAGCAGCTTTGGGGGCGGCGAAGCAGAGACCCAGTACTTC

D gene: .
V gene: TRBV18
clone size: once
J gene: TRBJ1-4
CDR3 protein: CASSFGSSGKLFF
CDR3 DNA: TGTGCCAGCTCCTTCGGCTCCTCGGGAAAACTGTTTTTT

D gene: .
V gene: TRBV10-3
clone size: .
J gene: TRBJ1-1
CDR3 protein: CAISESKRAFF
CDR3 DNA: TGTGCCATCAGTGAGAGCAAGAGGGCTTTCTTT

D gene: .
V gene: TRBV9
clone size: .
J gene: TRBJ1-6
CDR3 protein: CASSVQGFNSPLHF
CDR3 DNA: TGTGCCAGCAGCGTACAGGGGTTCAATTCACCCCTCCACTTT

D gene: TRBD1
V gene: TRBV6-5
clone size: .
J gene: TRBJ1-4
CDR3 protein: CASQGASNEKLFF
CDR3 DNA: TGTGCCAGCCAGGGGGCCTCGAATGAAAAACTGTTTTTT

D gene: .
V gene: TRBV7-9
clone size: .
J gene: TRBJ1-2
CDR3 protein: CASSPPGTNYGYTF
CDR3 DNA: TGTGCCAGCAGCCCCCCGGGGACTAACTATGGCTACACCTTC

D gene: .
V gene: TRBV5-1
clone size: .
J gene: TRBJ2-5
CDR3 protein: CASSSVLGVKLQETQYF
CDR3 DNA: TGCGCCAGCAGCTCGGTTTTGGGAGTCAAGCTACAAGAGACCCAGTACTTC

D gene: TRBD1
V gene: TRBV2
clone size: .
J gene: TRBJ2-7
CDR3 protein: CASSGPGGTGVYEQYF
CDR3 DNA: TGTGCCAGCAGTGGCCCAGGTGGGACAGGAGTCTACGAGCAGTACTTC

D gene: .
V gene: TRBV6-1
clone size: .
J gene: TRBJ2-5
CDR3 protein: CASSDRTIQETQYF
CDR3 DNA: TGTGCCAGCAGTGACCGGACTATCCAAGAGACCCAGTACTTC

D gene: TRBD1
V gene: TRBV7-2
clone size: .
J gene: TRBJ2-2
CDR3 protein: CASSRDRNTGELFF
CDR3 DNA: TGTGCCAGCAGCCGGGACAGAAACACCGGGGAGCTGTTTTTT

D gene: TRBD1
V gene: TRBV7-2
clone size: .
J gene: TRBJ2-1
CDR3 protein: CASSPSTGETYNEQFF
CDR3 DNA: TGTGCCAGCAGCCCGAGTACAGGGGAAACCTACAATGAGCAGTTCTTC

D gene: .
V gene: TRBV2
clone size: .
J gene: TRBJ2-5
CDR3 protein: CASSVRGYQETQYF
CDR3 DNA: TGTGCCAGCAGTGTAAGGGGTTACCAAGAGACCCAGTACTTC

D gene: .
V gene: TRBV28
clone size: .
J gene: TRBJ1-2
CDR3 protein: CASSLWGGKNGYTF
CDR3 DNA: TGTGCCAGCAGTTTATGGGGGGGGAAGAATGGCTACACCTTC

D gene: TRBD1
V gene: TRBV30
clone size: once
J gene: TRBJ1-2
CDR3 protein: CAWWLQGAANYGYTF
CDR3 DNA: TGTGCCTGGTGGTTACAGGGGGCGGCTAACTATGGCTACACCTTC

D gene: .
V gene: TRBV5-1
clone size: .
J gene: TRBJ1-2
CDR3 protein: CASSFQGNYGYTF
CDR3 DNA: TGCGCCAGCAGCTTCCAGGGGAACTATGGCTACACCTTC

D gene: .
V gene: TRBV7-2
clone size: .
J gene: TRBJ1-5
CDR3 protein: CASSQRGVGQPQHF
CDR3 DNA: TGTGCCAGCAGCCAACGGGGGGTAGGCCAGCCCCAGCATTTT

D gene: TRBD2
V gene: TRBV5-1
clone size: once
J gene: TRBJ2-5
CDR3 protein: CASSLRTSGRAGDAQETQYF
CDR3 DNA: TGCGCCAGCAGCTTGAGGACTAGCGGGAGGGCCGGAGATGCGCAAGAGACCCAGTACTTC

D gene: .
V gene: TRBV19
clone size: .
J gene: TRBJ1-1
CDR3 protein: CASSARDMNTEAFF
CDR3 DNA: TGTGCCAGTAGTGCCAGGGATATGAACACTGAAGCTTTCTTT

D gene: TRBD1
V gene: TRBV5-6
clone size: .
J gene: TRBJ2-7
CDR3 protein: CASSPPRWVRQGAYEQYF
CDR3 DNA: TGTGCCAGCAGCCCTCCCCGGTGGGTGAGACAGGGGGCATACGAGCAGTACTTC

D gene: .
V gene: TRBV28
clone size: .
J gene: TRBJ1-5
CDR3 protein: CASSLEGHDFNQPQHF
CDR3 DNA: TGTGCCAGCAGTTTGGAGGGTCACGATTTCAATCAGCCCCAGCATTTT

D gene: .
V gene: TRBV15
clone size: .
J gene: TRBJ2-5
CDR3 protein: CATSSRGDREAQYF
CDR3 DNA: TGTGCCACCAGCAGTCGGGGAGACCGAGAGGCCCAGTACTTC